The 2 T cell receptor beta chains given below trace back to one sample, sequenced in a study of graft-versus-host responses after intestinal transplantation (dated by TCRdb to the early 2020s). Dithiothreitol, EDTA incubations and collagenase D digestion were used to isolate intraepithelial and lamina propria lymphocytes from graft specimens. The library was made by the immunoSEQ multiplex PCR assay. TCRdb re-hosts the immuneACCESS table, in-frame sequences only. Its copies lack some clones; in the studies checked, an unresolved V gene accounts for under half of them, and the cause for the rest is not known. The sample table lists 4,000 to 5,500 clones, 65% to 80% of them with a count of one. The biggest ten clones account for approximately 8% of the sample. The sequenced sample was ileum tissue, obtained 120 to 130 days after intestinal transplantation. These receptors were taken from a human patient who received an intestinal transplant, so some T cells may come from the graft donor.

CDR3 region: CASSLNQVSHNEQYF. The CDR3 coding sequence is TGCGCCAGCAGCTTGAACCAGGTCTCCCACAACGAGCAGTACTTC. The V call is TRBV5-1, the J call TRBJ2-7; D gene uncertain. This CDR3 spans 15 amino acids. The germline V and J ends were trimmed by 1 base and 5 bases, with 16 bases remaining between them. CDR1 is SGHRS and CDR2 is YFSETQ in the germline V gene. The full variable domain, in which reference TRBV5-1 and TRBJ2-7 provide the parts outside the CDR3, is KAGVTQTPRYLIKTRGQQVTLSCSPISGHRSVSWYQQTPGQGLQFLFEYFSETQRNKGNFPGRFSGRQFSNSRSEMNVSTLELGDSALYLCASSLNQVSHNEQYFGPGTRLTVT.

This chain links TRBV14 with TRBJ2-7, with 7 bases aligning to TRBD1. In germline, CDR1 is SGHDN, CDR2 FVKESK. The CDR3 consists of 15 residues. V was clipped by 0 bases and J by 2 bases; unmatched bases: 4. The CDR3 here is CASSQEKGQTYEQYF. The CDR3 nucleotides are TGTGCCAGCAGCCAAGAAAAGGGACAGACCTACGAGCAGTACTTC.